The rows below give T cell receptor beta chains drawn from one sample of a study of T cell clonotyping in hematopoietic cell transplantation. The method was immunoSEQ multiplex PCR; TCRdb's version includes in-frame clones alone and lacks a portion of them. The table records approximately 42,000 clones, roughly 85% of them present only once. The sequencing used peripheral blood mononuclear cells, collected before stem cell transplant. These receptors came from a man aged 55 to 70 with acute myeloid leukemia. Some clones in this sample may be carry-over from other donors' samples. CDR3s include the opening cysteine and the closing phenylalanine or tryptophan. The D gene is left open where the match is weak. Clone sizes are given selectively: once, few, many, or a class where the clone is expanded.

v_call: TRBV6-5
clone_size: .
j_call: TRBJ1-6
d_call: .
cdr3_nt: TGTGCCAGCAGTATAGAGTATAATTCACCCCTCCACTTT
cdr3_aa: CASSIEYNSPLHF

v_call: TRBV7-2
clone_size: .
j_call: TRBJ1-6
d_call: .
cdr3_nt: TGTGCCAGCAGCTTAGTTTCGGGTCCTCCTTCACCCCTCCACTTT
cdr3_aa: CASSLVSGPPSPLHF

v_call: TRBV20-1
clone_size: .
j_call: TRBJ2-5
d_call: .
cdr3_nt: TGCAGTGCCGGAGGGGAGACCCAGTACTTC
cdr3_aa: CSAGGETQYF

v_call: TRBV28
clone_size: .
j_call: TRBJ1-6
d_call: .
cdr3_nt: TGTGCCAGCAGCCCCTTGGAGGAATTGGTGGATTCACCCCTCCACTTT
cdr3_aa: CASSPLEELVDSPLHF

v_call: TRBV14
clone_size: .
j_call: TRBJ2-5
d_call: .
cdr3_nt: TGTGCCAGCAGCCCAATTGGATTTAAAGAGACCCAGTACTTC
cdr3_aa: CASSPIGFKETQYF

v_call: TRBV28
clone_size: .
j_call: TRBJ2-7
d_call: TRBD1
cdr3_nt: TGTGCCAGCAGTTTATCGCGTTGGGGACAGGCAGCCTACGAGCAGTACTTC
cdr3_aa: CASSLSRWGQAAYEQYF

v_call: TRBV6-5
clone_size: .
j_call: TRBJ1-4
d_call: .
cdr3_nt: TGTGCCAGCAGGGCGTCGGCAGAAAAACTGTTTTTT
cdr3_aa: CASRASAEKLFF

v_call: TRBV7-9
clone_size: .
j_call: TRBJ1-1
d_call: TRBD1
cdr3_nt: TGTGCCAGCAGCTCGGCCGGGACAGGGTATACTGAAGCTTTCTTT
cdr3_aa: CASSSAGTGYTEAFF

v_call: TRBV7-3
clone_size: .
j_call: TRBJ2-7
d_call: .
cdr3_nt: TGTGCCAGCAGCTTAGGGGCAGGGGTGGACGAGCAGTACTTC
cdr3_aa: CASSLGAGVDEQYF

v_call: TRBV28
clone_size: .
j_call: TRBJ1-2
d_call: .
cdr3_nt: TGTGCCAGCAGTTTGGGACCGGTCTATGGCTACACCTTC
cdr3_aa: CASSLGPVYGYTF

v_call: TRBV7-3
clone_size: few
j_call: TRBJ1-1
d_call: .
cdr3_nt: TGTGCCAGCAGCTCCCAGACAGGTCACGCTTTCTTT
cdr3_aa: CASSSQTGHAFF

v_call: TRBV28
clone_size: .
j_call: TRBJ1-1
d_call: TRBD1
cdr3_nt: TGTGCCAGCAGTTTATCGGACAGGTCCTTCTTT
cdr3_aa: CASSLSDRSFF

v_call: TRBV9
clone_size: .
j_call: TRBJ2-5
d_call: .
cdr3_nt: TGTGCCAGCAGCGTAGCTACAGAAGAGACCCAGTACTTC
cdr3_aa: CASSVATEETQYF

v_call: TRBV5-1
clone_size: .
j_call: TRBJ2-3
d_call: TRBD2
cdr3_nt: TGCGCCAGCAGCTTGGATCGGGGACTAGTTGCAGATACGCAGTATTTT
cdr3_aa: CASSLDRGLVADTQYF

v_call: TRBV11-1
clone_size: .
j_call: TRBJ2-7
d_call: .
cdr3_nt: TGTGCCAGCAGCTTAAGGTACGAGCAGTACTTC
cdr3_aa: CASSLRYEQYF

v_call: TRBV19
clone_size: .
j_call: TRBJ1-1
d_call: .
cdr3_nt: TGTGCCAGTAGTATAGGGAACAGGGCCGGGGACACTGAAGCTTTCTTT
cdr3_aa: CASSIGNRAGDTEAFF

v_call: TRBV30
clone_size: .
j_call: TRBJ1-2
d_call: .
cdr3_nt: TGTGCCTGGAGTGGGGAGGCTACAGGGGGCTACACCTTC
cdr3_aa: CAWSGEATGGYTF

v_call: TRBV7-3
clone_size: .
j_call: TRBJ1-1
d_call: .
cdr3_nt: TGTGCCAGCAGCTTTAAAAGGGACACTGAAGCTTTCTTT
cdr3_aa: CASSFKRDTEAFF

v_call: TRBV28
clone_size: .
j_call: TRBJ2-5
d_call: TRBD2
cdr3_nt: TGTGCCAGCAGCCTTACTAGCGGGAAGACCCAAGAGACCCAGTACTTC
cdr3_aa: CASSLTSGKTQETQYF

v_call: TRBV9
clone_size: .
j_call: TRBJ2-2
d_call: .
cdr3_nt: TGTGCCAGGACTCTAACCCCCGGGACACCGAACACCGGGGAGCTGTTTTTT
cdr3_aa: CARTLTPGTPNTGELFF

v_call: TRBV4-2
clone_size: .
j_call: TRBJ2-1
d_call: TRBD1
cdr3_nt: TGTGCCAGCAGCCAATTAGAGGGGGCCGGCTACAATGAGCAGTTCTTC
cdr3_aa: CASSQLEGAGYNEQFF

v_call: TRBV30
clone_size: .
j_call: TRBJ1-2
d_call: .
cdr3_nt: TGTGCCTGGACCATCGGGGGTTATGGCTACACCTTC
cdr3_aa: CAWTIGGYGYTF

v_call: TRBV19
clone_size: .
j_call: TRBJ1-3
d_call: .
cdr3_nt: TGTGCCAGTAGTTCACGCAGGGGCCTCGGCTCTGGAAACACCATATATTTT
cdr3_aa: CASSSRRGLGSGNTIYF

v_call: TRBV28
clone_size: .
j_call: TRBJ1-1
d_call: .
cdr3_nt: TGTGCCAGCAGCGGACACCCGAACACTGAAGCTTTCTTT
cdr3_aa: CASSGHPNTEAFF

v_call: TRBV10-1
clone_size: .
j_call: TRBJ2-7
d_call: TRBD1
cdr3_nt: TGCGCCAGCAACCGGACAGGGGACTACGAGCAGTACTTC
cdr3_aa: CASNRTGDYEQYF

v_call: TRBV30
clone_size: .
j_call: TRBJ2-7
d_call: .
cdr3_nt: TGTGCCTGGAGTGTTGGGCAGGCCGACTACGAGCAGTACTTC
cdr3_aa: CAWSVGQADYEQYF

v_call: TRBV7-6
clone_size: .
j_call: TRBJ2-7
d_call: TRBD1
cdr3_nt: TGTGCCAGCAGGAGAGCGGGACAGGGGGGCTACGAGCAGTACTTC
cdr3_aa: CASRRAGQGGYEQYF

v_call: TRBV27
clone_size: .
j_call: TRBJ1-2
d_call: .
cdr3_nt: TGTGCCAGCAGTTGGAGAGGGCTAAACTATGGCTACACCTTC
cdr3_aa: CASSWRGLNYGYTF

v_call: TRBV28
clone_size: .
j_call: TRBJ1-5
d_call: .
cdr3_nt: TGTGCCAGCAGTTTTGGGGGGCCGAGTTTTCATCAGCCCCAGCATTTT
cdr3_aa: CASSFGGPSFHQPQHF

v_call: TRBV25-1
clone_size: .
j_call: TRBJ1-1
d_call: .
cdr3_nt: TGTGCCAGCAGCCTGACCGAGAACACTGAAGCTTTCTTT
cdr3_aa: CASSLTENTEAFF

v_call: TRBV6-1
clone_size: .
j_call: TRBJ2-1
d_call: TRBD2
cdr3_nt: TGTGCCAGCAGCCCCGGCGTGGCGGGGGGCGATGAGCAGTTCTTC
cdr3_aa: CASSPGVAGGDEQFF

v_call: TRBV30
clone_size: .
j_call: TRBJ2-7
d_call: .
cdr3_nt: TGTGCCTGGAGTGTACCCCTTAGGCAGACCTTTACCTACGAGCAGTACTTC
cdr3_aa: CAWSVPLRQTFTYEQYF

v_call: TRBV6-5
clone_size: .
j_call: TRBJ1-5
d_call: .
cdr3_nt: TGTGCCAGCAGTTACTCGGGGAGCAATCAGCCCCAGCATTTT
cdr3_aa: CASSYSGSNQPQHF

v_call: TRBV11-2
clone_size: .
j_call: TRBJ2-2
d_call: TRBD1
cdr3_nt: TGTGCCAGCAGCTTCGCGGCCCTTCAGGGGGCCAACACCGGGGAGCTGTTTTTT
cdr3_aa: CASSFAALQGANTGELFF

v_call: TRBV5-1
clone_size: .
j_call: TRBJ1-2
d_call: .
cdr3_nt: TGCGCCAGCAGCTTGGATTTTGGGGGCTACACCTTC
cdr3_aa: CASSLDFGGYTF

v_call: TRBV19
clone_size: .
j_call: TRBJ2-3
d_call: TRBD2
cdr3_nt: TGTGCCAGTAGTTCGCTTAGCGGGGTGACAGATACGCAGTATTTT
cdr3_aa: CASSSLSGVTDTQYF

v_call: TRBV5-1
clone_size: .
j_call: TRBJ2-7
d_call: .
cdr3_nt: TGCGCCAGCAGCTTGCCTACTGTCACCCCCGAGCAGTACTTC
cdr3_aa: CASSLPTVTPEQYF

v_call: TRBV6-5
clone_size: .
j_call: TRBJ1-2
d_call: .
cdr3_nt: TGTGCCACCAGACGCAAACAGGGAATCTATGGCTACACCTTC
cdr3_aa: CATRRKQGIYGYTF

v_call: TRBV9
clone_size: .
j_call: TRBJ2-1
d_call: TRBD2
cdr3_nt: TGTGCCAGCAGCGACCGACGGACTAGCGGGGTTCGGAGCTCCTACAATGAGCAGTTCTTC
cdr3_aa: CASSDRRTSGVRSSYNEQFF

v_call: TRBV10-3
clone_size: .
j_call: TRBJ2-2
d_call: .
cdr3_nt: TGTGCCATCAGTGGATTTGTCGAGAACACCGGGGAGCTGTTTTTT
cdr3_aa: CAISGFVENTGELFF

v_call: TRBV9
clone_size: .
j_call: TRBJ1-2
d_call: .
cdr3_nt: TGTGCCAGCAGCGTAGATGCAGGCGATACTAACTATGGCTACACCTTC
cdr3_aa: CASSVDAGDTNYGYTF

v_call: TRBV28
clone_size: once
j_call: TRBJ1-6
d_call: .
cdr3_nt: TGTGCCAGCAGTTTATACCCCAGGGGAGGATCTGATTCACCCCTCCACTTT
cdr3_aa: CASSLYPRGGSDSPLHF

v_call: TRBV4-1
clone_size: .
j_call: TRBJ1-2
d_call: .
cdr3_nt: TGCGCCAGCAGCCAAATGCCCCCATTCCGGGACAACCGACTAGCTAACTATGGCTACACCTTC
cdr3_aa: CASSQMPPFRDNRLANYGYTF

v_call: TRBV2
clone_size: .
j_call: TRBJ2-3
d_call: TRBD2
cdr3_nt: TGTGCCAGCCAAAGGAGCGGGGGACAAGATACGCAGTATTTT
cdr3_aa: CASQRSGGQDTQYF

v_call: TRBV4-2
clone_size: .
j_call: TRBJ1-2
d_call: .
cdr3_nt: TGTGCCAGCAGCCAAGATACGGGGGCGGGGCCCAGCTATGGCTACACCTTC
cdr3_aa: CASSQDTGAGPSYGYTF

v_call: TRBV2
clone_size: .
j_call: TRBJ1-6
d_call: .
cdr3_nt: TGTGCCAGCAGTTCCGACACAAGCCATACTTCACCCCTCCACTTT
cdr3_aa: CASSSDTSHTSPLHF

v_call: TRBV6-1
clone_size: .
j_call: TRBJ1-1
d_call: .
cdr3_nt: TGTGCCAGCAGGGACCTTGAAGCTTTCTTT
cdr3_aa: CASRDLEAFF

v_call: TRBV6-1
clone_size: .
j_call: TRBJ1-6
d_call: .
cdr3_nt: TGTGCCAGCAGGGAGGATTCACCCCTCCACTTT
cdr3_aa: CASREDSPLHF

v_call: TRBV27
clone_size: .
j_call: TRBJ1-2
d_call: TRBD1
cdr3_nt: TGTGCCAGCAGTTTATCGGACAGGAATAGTGGCTACACCTTC
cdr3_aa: CASSLSDRNSGYTF

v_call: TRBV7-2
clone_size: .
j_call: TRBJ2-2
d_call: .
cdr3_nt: TGTGCCAGCAGCTTAGATGCGGCAGCGAACACCGGGGAGCTGTTTTTT
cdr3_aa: CASSLDAAANTGELFF

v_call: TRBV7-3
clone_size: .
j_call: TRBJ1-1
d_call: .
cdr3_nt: TGTGCCAGCAGCTTAGGGCAGAACACTGAAGCTTTCTTT
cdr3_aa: CASSLGQNTEAFF

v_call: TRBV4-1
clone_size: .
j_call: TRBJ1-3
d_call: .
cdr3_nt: TGCGCCAGCAGCCAAGAGTACGGCTCTGGAAACACCATATATTTT
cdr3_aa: CASSQEYGSGNTIYF

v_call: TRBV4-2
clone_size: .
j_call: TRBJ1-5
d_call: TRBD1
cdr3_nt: TGTGCCAGCAGCCAAAATGGTGCAGGGGGTGTCAATCAGCCCCAGCATTTT
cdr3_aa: CASSQNGAGGVNQPQHF

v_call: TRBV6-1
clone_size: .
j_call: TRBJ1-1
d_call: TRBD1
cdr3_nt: TGTGCCAGCAGTGATAGGGACAGGGGCGGGACTGAAGCTTTCTTT
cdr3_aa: CASSDRDRGGTEAFF